This T cell receptor (beta chain) was recovered during a study of blood T cell repertoires in COVID-19. Looking at the study overall: Sample material is recorded as cDNA or gDNA derived from T cells, B-cell-depleted T cells, or PBMCs.

Generated by immunoSEQ multiplex PCR, the TCRdb table keeps only in-frame clones and is missing some. The sample yields hundreds of thousands of clones, 88% seen once. The Seattle site enrolled patients during active infection and followed them longitudinally. With 3 bases clipped from V and 2 bases from J, the junction kept 7 bases outside the gene matches. The CDR3 totals 16 residues. Germline-derived CDR1 and CDR2 are SGHVS and FQNEAQ. The sequence was obtained from a woman in her thirties with COVID-19, enrolled during active disease. The chain uses TRBV7-8 and TRBJ1-3; TRBD1 matches at 7 bases. The material sequenced was peripheral blood. The CDR3 DNA reads TGTGCCAGCAGCTTTTCACCCGGGACAGCTGGAAACACCATATATTTT. It is translated as CASSFSPGTAGNTIYF.